This T cell receptor beta chain derives from a study of blood T cell repertoires in COVID-19. Looking at the study overall: The origin of the acute and convalescent COVID-19 samples was the United States, Italy and Spain. Sources were T cells, B-cell-depleted T cells, or PBMCs; the material itself was cDNA or gDNA.

Authors' processing steps: Using reference gene primer amplification, nucleated cell counts were estimated. Method: immunoSEQ multiplex PCR; TCRdb's copy keeps in-frame clones and lacks some. Clonal size and the V and J genes are those of that table, whereas D and trimming came from the DNA. The sample records 55,000 to 70,000 clones, 82% being singletons. V was pared by 4 bases and J by 8 bases, with 10 bases of the junction left unmatched. Germline loops: CDR1 SGHRS, CDR2 YFSETQ. The CDR3 loop spans 16 amino acids. Sequencing was carried out using peripheral blood. The TCR originated in a woman aged 60 to 75 with acute or convalescent COVID-19. The gene calls are TRBV5-1 and TRBJ1-6; 9 bases align to TRBD1. CDR3: CASSRTGQGRDSPLHF. DNA for the CDR3: TGCGCCAGCAGCAGGACAGGACAGGGGCGGGATTCACCCCTCCACTTT.